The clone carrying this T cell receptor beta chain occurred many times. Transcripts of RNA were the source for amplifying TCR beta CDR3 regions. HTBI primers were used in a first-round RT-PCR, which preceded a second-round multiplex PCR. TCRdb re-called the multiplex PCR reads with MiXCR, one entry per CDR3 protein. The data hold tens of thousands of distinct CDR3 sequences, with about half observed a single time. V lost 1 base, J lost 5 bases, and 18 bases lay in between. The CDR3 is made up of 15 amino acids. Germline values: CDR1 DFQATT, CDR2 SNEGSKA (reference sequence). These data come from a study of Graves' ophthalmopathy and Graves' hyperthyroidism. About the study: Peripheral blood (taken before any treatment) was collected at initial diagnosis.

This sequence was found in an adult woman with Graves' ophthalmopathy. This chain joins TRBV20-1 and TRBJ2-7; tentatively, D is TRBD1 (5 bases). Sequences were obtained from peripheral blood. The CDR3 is CSARAVDSGLDEQYF. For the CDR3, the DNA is TGCAGTGCTAGAGCCGTCGACTCAGGGTTGGACGAGCAGTACTTC.